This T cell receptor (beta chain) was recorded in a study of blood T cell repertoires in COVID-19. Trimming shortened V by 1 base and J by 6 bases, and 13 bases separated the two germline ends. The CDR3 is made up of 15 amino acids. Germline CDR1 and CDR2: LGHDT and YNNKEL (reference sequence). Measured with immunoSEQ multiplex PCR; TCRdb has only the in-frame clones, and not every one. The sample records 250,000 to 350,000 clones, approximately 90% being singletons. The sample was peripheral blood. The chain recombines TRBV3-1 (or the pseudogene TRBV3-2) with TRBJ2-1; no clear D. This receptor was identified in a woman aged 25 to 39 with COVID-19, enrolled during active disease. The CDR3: CASSQAPVPINEQFF. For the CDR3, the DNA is TGTGCCAGCAGCCAAGCCCCGGTCCCGATCAATGAGCAGTTCTTC.